Below, 9 T cell receptor beta chains from the same sample are listed, as sequenced in a study of OX40 agonist ivuxolimab in advanced cancers. The data were produced by immunoSEQ multiplex PCR, yet TCRdb's version contains in-frame clones alone and is incomplete. The table records 75,000 to 95,000 clones, around 90% of them present only once. The sequenced sample was CD4+ or CD8+ T cells sorted from blood, obtained in a trial of the OX40 agonist ivuxolimab. The receptors come from an adult with an advanced solid tumor such as melanoma, head and neck, liver or kidney cancer.

J is TRBJ2-1 and V is TRBV10-3; 7 bases fit TRBD2. Trimming removed 7 bases from V and 0 bases from J; junction bases left unmatched: 9. Germline V gene data show CDR1 as ENHRY and CDR2 as SYGVKD. CDR3 length: 16 amino acids. The CDR3 here is CAITPRLADSYNEQFF. CDR3 coding DNA: TGTGCCATCACACCTCGGCTAGCGGACTCCTACAATGAGCAGTTCTTC.

V gene TRBV7-2 combines with J gene TRBJ2-5; 11 nucleotides line up with TRBD2. The J call is uncertain, as TRBJ2-7 better fits the DNA end. Germline V lookup: CDR1 SGHTA, CDR2 FQGNSA. The CDR3 extends over 15 amino acids. CDR3 residues: CASRRTSGPSYEQYF. The CDR3 nucleotides read TGTGCCAGCAGAAGGACTAGCGGGCCCTCCTACGAGCAGTACTTC.

This chain links TRBV6-4 with TRBJ1-4; D call uncertain. V lost 4 bases, J lost 7 bases, and 10 bases lay in between. CDR3 size: 13 residues. CDR1 and CDR2 (germline): MRHNA, SNTAGT. The CDR3 reads CASSAGSCEKLFF. Here the CDR3 DNA reads TGTGCCAGCAGTGCGGGGAGTTGTGAAAAACTGTTTTTT.

The rearrangement joins TRBV27 to TRBJ1-2, with 8 bases matching TRBD1. This CDR3 contains 14 residues. Germline V gene sequence: CDR1 MNHEY, CDR2 SMNVEV (reference sequence). Trimming at V came to 1 base and at J to 6 bases, leaving 4 bases not matched to a gene. The CDR3 loop is CASSLLTGGDGYTF. The CDR3 DNA reads as TGTGCCAGCAGTTTATTAACAGGGGGAGATGGCTACACCTTC.

The chain employs TRBV27 and TRBJ2-1; D may be TRBD2 (6 bases). Trimming removed 8 bases from V and 7 bases from J, with 21 bases in between. Per the germline V gene, CDR1 is MNHEY and CDR2 is SMNVEV (reference sequence). This CDR3 contains 15 residues. DNA for the CDR3: TGTGCCAGCCCCCCGAGGCGCGGGAAGGTAAATGAGCAGTTCTTC. Translated, it gives CASPPRRGKVNEQFF.

V and J are TRBV4-1 and TRBJ2-7; no clear D gene. V was clipped by 1 base and J by 3 bases, with 16 bases between them. The CDR3 is made up of 16 amino acids. Germline values: CDR1 MGHRA, CDR2 YSYEKL. The CDR3 bases are TGCGCCAGCAGCCAAGGACGACCAGTTGGTTACTACGAGCAGTACTTC. It specifies CASSQGRPVGYYEQYF.

J is TRBJ2-7 and V is TRBV11-2; 11 bases map to TRBD2. The germline gives CDR1 SGHAT, CDR2 FQNNGV. The CDR3 loop spans 14 amino acids. The ends lost 4 bases at V and 7 bases at J; junction bases unmatched: 6. The CDR3 loop reads CASSSLAGAQEQYF. The CDR3 DNA follows: TGTGCCAGCAGCTCACTAGCGGGAGCGCAAGAGCAGTACTTC.

J is TRBJ2-3 and V is TRBV19; 8 nucleotides align to TRBD2. CDR1 is LNHDA and CDR2 is SQIVND in the germline V gene (reference sequence). The CDR3 sequence is 15 residues long. With 4 bases clipped from V and 4 bases from J, the junction kept 7 bases outside the gene matches. As DNA, the CDR3 is TGTGCCAGTAGTAGTACGGGGGGGCCCCCAGATACGCAGTATTTT. It specifies CASSSTGGPPDTQYF.

This chain connects TRBV5-1 to TRBJ2-4, with D perhaps being TRBD1 or TRBD2 (5 bases each). Trimming took 1 base from V and 10 from J, leaving 15 bases between them. Germline V gene data show CDR1 as SGHRS and CDR2 as YFSETQ. The CDR3 extends over 14 amino acids. As DNA, the CDR3 is TGCGCCAGCAGCTTGAGAGGGGCCGGCGATATTCAGTACTTC. Amino acids: CASSLRGAGDIQYF. Variable domain in full (rest from reference TRBV5-1 and TRBJ2-4): KAGVTQTPRYLIKTRGQQVTLSCSPISGHRSVSWYQQTPGQGLQFLFEYFSETQRNKGNFPGRFSGRQFSNSRSEMNVSTLELGDSALYLCASSLRGAGDIQYFGAGTRLSVL.